One and the same sample provided the 5 T cell receptor beta chains below, sequenced in a study of blood T cells in healthy people across ages. A second PCR, run for roughly 6 to 11 cycles, used a sample-barcoded 5' primer plus a J-beta primer mix. From the 5' RACE reads, TCRdb called clonotypes with MiXCR, one entry per CDR3 protein. The sample has around 1.1 million distinct CDR3 sequences; around two fifths are singletons. The sequencing sample was made of blood. The receptor set was obtained from a man aged 18 to 29 in good health.

The gene calls are TRBV20-1 and TRBJ2-7; no firm D call. The CDR3 totals 12 residues. Germline loops: CDR1 DFQATT, CDR2 SNEGSKA (reference sequence). Trimming removed 1 base at V and 5 bases at J, with 9 bases between. CDR3 nucleotide sequence: TGCAGTGCTAGAGGACTTGGCGACGAGCAGTACTTC. It codes for CSARGLGDEQYF.

To note about this clonotype: A read error may account for a junction end that differs from germline. V is TRBV25-1 and J is TRBJ1-2, with D unclear. Per the germline V gene, CDR1 is MGHDK and CDR2 is SYGVNS. The length of the CDR3 is 14 residues. CDR3 sequence reads: CASSEGGANYGHTF. The CDR3 nucleotides read TGTGCCAGCAGTGAAGGAGGAGCTAACTATGGCCACACCTTC.

This clonotype was recorded only once. The chain uses TRBV6-2 or TRBV6-3 and TRBJ2-2, with D perhaps TRBD1 (5 bases). CDR1 is MNHEY and CDR2 is SVGEGT in the germline V gene. This CDR3 comprises 13 residues. V gave up 6 bases and J gave up 4 bases, with 9 bases separating them. CDR3 bases: TGTGCCAGCAGGGAAGGGGTCACCGGGGAGCTGTTTTTT. Residues: CASREGVTGELFF.

This clonotype has only a few counts. The chain employs TRBV28 and TRBJ2-3; D is possibly TRBD1 or TRBD2 (5 bases each). Germline V gene lookup returns CDR1 MDHEN and CDR2 SYDVKM. This CDR3 spans 16 amino acids. V lost 9 bases and J 4 bases, leaving 23 bases between the germline ends. The CDR3 DNA is TGTGCCAGTAGCTCCCCGGGACGATCGAGGGCAGATACGCAGTATTTT. Translating gives CASSSPGRSRADTQYF.

V and J are TRBV28 and TRBJ2-3; D is unresolved. The CDR3 loop spans 14 amino acids. The V and J ends lost 3 bases and 3 bases respectively, with 10 bases between them. Germline lookup yields CDR1 MDHEN and CDR2 SYDVKM. The CDR3, as DNA: TGTGCCAGCAGTTTTCTCAATCGGACAGATACGCAGTATTTT. As protein: CASSFLNRTDTQYF.